This TCR beta chain is drawn from a study of T-cell reconstitution after alpha-beta-depleted transplantation in children. This clonotype has ten or more counts. Antigen unknown. The V gene's germline CDR1 is MGHRA and CDR2 YSYEKL. The CDR3 has 15 amino acids. V lost 1 base to trimming and J lost 9 bases, with 16 bases between them. The TCRbeta library was prepared with unique molecular identifiers. TCRdb redid the calling of the PCR reads with MiXCR, one entry per CDR3 protein. Among almost 500,000 distinct CDR3 sequences, roughly 10% were seen once, and the ten largest hold about 2.1%. The study, taken as a whole, reports: Surviving recipient T cells and intrathymic progenitors accounted for some patients' high TCRbeta diversity at day 60.

The sequencing here drew on PBMCs, taken before TCRalphabeta/CD19-depleted stem cell transplant. This sequence joins TRBV4-1 and TRBJ2-1, with D unresolved. The clonotype was recovered from a child aged 2-15 years with inherited bone marrow failure, due to receive a stem cell transplant. The CDR3: CASSQGGIGLREQFF. The DNA for the CDR3 is TGCGCCAGCAGCCAAGGAGGCATCGGCTTGCGTGAGCAGTTCTTC.